What follows are 16 T cell receptor beta chains derived from one specimen sequenced in a study of blood T cell repertoires in COVID-19. Here immunoSEQ multiplex PCR was the method, and the copy in TCRdb shows in-frame clones only, minus some. The data contain about 170,000 clones, around 82% of them seen just once; the ten biggest clones take up roughly 2%. Sequenced: peripheral blood. The receptor set was obtained from a woman of 80 years or more with acute or convalescent COVID-19.

The CDR3 region has the DNA TGCGCCAGCATTAACAGGGGTCCCCAGACCCAGTACTTC. This sequence encodes CASINRGPQTQYF. This chain links TRBV10-1 with TRBJ2-5; 7 bases match TRBD1. The CDR3 totals 13 residues. V gave up 7 bases and J gave up 6 bases; unmatched junction bases: 8. Germline loops: CDR1 WNHNN, CDR2 SYGVQD (reference sequence).

The CDR3 reads CASSPRGLAGPGEQFF. CDR3 sequence (DNA): TGTGCCAGCAGCCCGAGGGGACTAGCGGGGCCGGGTGAGCAGTTCTTC. The V and J genes are TRBV9 and TRBJ2-1, with 13 bases fitting TRBD2. V trimming: 4 bases; J trimming: 9 bases; junction bases outside the gene matches: 10. Germline values: CDR1 SGDLS, CDR2 YYNGEE. The CDR3 spans 16 residues.

The chain recombines TRBV27 with TRBJ2-2; TRBD1 aligns across 7 bases. V lost 5 bases and J lost 5; bases outside the gene matches: 2. This CDR3 is built from 13 residues. Germline CDR1 is MNHEY and CDR2 is SMNVEV (reference sequence). The CDR3: CASSRQGTGELFF. CDR3 nucleotide sequence: TGTGCCAGCAGTAGACAGGGTACCGGGGAGCTGTTTTTT.

The V gene is TRBV5-5, the J gene TRBJ1-6, with D tentatively TRBD1 (6 bases). V dropped 0 bases and J dropped 6 bases, with 7 bases sitting between them. In germline, CDR1 is SGHKS, CDR2 YYEKEE (reference sequence). There are 14 residues in the CDR3. In nucleotides, the CDR3 is TGTGCCAGCAGCTTGGGCAGGGGTAATTCACCCCTCCACTTT. It specifies CASSLGRGNSPLHF.

This clone was observed once. This sequence joins TRBV5-1 and TRBJ1-2, with a weak D call TRBD1 (6 bases). CDR1 and CDR2 from the germline V gene are SGHRS and YFSETQ. V was pared by 0 bases and J by 8 bases, with 17 bases between. CDR3 length: 15 residues. CDR3 in DNA: TGCGCCAGCAGCTTGGATGCCGGGACAACGCCGGGCTACACCTTC. The encoded protein is CASSLDAGTTPGYTF.

This chain links TRBV7-9 with TRBJ1-1; 8 nucleotides agree with TRBD1. The germline CDR1 and CDR2 sequences are SEHNR and FQNEAQ (reference sequence). Trimming removed 2 bases from V and 1 base from J; junction bases left unmatched: 3. This CDR3 has 15 amino acids. DNA for the CDR3: TGTGCCAGCAGCTTATTGACAGGGGCGAACACTGAAGCTTTCTTT. Protein sequence: CASSLLTGANTEAFF.

The chain combines TRBV18 with TRBJ2-3, with TRBD2 as a possible D gene (7 bases). Looked up from germline, CDR1 is KGHSH and CDR2 is LQKENI. V lost 3 bases and J 4 bases, leaving 11 bases between the germline ends. This CDR3 is 14 amino acids long. CDR3 DNA sequence: TGTGCCAGCTCACCTTCGGGGGGCGCAGATACGCAGTATTTT. Its protein is CASSPSGGADTQYF. Using reference TRBV18 and TRBJ2-3 for the parts outside the CDR3, the full variable domain is NAGVMQNPRHLVRRRGQEARLRCSPMKGHSHVYWYRQLPEEGLKFMVYLQKENIIDESGMPKERFSAEFPKEGPSILRIQQVVRGDSAAYFCASSPSGGADTQYFGPGTRLTVL.

The rearrangement joins TRBV15 to TRBJ1-4; D uncertain. Germline V CDR1 and CDR2: LNHNV, YYDKDF (reference sequence). The V and J ends lost 1 base and 8 bases respectively, with 11 bases between them. This CDR3 comprises 14 residues. The CDR3 nucleotides read TGTGCCACCAGCAGAGGAGCGAGGAAAGAAAAACTGTTTTTT. It specifies CATSRGARKEKLFF.

V and J are TRBV15 and TRBJ2-3; the D gene is possibly TRBD2 (6 bases). CDR1 and CDR2 (germline): LNHNV, YYDKDF (reference sequence). The CDR3 totals 14 residues. V was trimmed by 11 bases and J by 5 bases, leaving 20 bases between them. The DNA for the CDR3 is TGTGCCCCCTTAAGGGACTTCTTTTTAGATACGCAGTATTTT. Its protein product is CAPLRDFFLDTQYF. Full variable domain (remainder filled in from reference TRBV15 and TRBJ2-3): DAMVIQNPRYQVTQFGKPVTLSCSQTLNHNVMYWYQQKSSQAPKLLFHYYDKDFNNEADTPDNFQSRRPNTSFCFLDIRSPGLGDTAMYLCAPLRDFFLDTQYFGPGTRLTVL.

This chain uses TRBV28 with TRBJ1-1; D not certain. This CDR3 contains 14 residues. Trimming took off 2 bases at V and 0 bases at J, with 7 bases between the two ends. From germline, CDR1 is MDHEN and CDR2 SYDVKM. CDR3 protein: CASSLVHVNTEAFF. The DNA for the CDR3 is TGTGCCAGCAGTTTAGTACATGTGAACACTGAAGCTTTCTTT.

This clone was seen a handful of times. This chain links TRBV6-6 with TRBJ2-2; D is unclear. The CDR3 contains 13 residues. Germline CDR1 reads MNHNY; CDR2 reads SVGAGI (reference sequence). Trimming left V 5 bases short and J 5 bases short, with 9 bases between. CDR3 nucleotides: TGTGCCAGCAGTGGTCTTCGGACCGGGGAGCTGTTTTTT. As protein: CASSGLRTGELFF.

The chain uses TRBV15 and TRBJ1-2; no clear D. The germline V gene has CDR1 LNHNV and CDR2 YYDKDF (reference sequence). This CDR3 is built from 17 residues. The V end was cut by 1 base, the J end by 0 bases, with 15 bases between. The CDR3 DNA reads TGTGCCACCAGCAGAGTGGCAGGACTCTCCTCTAACTATGGCTACACCTTC. This gives the protein CATSRVAGLSSNYGYTF.

In the case of this clone: Germline and junction disagree at one end, which may indicate a read error. J is TRBJ1-2 and V is TRBV9, with D unclear. Looked up from germline, CDR1 is SGDLS and CDR2 is YYNGEE. The length of the CDR3 is 18 residues. CDR3 nucleotides: TGTGTCAGCAGCCCTCCCCCGGGATCCTGGGAGCGAAGCTATGGCTACACCTTC. This codes for CVSSPPPGSWERSYGYTF.

The chain carries TRBV5-6 and TRBJ2-1; weak D call: TRBD2 (5 bases). CDR1 SGHDT and CDR2 YYEEEE come from the germline V gene. This CDR3 contains 15 residues. The V gene lost 1 base and the J gene lost 2 bases, with 10 bases spanning the gap. The CDR3 is CASSLLALAYNEQFF. The CDR3 nucleotides are TGTGCCAGCAGCTTGTTAGCGTTAGCCTACAATGAGCAGTTCTTC. The whole variable domain, remainder taken from reference TRBV5-6 and TRBJ2-1, is DAGVTQSPTHLIKTRGQQVTLRCSPKSGHDTVSWYQQALGQGPQFIFQYYEEEERQRGNFPDRFSGHQFPNYSSELNVNALLLGDSALYLCASSLLALAYNEQFFGPGTRLTVL.

In DNA form, the CDR3 reads TGTGCCAGCAGTTCGACAGCGAACACTGAAGCTTTCTTT. This sequence encodes CASSSTANTEAFF. The J gene is TRBJ1-1, the V gene TRBV6-5; D is perhaps TRBD1 (5 bases). CDR3 length: 13 residues. V was pared by 4 bases and J by 1 base, with 7 bases between. Germline loops: CDR1 MNHEY, CDR2 SVGAGI.

This chain joins TRBV19 and TRBJ1-1, with 7 bases identical to TRBD1. V trimming: 6 bases; J trimming: 2 bases; junction bases outside the gene matches: 12. The CDR3 is 16 amino acids. Germline values: CDR1 LNHDA, CDR2 SQIVND (reference sequence). The CDR3 is CASSKQGTVGNTEAFF. The CDR3 region has the DNA TGTGCCAGTAGCAAACAGGGGACAGTGGGCAACACTGAAGCTTTCTTT.